This paragraph covers one T cell receptor (beta chain) sequence. The method was immunoSEQ multiplex PCR; TCRdb's version includes in-frame clones alone and lacks a portion of them. This table has 300,000 to 350,000 clones, roughly 91% appearing once. Germline assignment: CDR1 LNHDA and CDR2 SQIVND (reference sequence). CDR3 length equals 16 residues. Trimming took 6 bases from V and 5 from J; bases not matched to a gene: 13. The sample originates from a study of blood T cell repertoires in COVID-19. This chain joins TRBV19 and TRBJ1-2; TRBD1 aligns across 9 bases. The sample comprised PBMCs or T cells enriched from blood (not recorded which). The sequence was obtained from a woman in her thirties who had recovered from COVID-19. CDR3 DNA: TGTGCCAGTAGCCTAAATCCGGGACAGGGAGGGTATGGCTACACCTTC. This translates into CASSLNPGQGGYGYTF.